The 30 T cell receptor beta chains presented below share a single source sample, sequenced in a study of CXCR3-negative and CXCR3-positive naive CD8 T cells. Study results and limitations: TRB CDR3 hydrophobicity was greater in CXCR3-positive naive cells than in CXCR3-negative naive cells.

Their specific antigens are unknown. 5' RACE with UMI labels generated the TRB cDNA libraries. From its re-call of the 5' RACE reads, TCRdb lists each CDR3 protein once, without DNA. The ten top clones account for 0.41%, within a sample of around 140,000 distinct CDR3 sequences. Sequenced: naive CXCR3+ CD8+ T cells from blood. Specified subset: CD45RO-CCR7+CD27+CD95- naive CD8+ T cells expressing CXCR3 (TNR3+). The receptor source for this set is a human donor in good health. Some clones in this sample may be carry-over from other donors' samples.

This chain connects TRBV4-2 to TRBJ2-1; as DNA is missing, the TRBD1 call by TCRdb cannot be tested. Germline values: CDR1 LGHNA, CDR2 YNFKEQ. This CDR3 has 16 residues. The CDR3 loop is CASSQDPRGARNEQFF.

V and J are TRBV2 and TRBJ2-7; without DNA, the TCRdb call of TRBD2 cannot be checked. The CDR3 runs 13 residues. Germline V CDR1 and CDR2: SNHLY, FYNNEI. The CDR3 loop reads CASKGGRALEQYF. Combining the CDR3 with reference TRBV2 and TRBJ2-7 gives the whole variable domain EPEVTQTPSHQVTQMGQEVILRCVPISNHLYFYWYRQILGQKVEFLVSFYNNEISEKSEIFDDQFSVERPDGSNFTLKIRSTKLEDSAMYFCASKGGRALEQYFGPGTRLTVT.

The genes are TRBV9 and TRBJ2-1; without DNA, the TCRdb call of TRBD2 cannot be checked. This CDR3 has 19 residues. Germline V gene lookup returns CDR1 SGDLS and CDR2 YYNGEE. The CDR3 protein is CASSVYGTSGDRAYNEQFF. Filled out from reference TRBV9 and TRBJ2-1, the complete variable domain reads DSGVTQTPKHLITATGQRVTLRCSPRSGDLSVYWYQQSLDQGLQFLIQYYNGEERAKGNILERFSAQQFPDLHSELNLSSLELGDSALYFCASSVYGTSGDRAYNEQFFGPGTRLTVL.

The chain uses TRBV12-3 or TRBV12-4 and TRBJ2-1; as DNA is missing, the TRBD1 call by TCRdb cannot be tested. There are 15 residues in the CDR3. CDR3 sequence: CASSFSGSAVDEQFF.

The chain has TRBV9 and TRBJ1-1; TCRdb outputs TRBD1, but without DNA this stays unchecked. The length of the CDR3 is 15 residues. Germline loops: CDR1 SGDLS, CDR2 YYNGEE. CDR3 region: CASSAEGGPNTEAFF.

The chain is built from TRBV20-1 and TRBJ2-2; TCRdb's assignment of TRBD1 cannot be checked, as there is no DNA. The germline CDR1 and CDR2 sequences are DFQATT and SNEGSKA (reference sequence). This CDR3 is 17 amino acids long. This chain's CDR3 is CSARDRDRSMATGELFF.

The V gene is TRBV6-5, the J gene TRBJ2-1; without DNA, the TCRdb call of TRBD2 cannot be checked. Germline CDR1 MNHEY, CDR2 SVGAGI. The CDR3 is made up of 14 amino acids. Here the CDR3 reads CASAGPSNGDEQFF.

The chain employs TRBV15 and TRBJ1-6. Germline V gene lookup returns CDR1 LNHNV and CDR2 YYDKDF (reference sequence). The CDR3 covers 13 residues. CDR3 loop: CATSERRRPPLHF.

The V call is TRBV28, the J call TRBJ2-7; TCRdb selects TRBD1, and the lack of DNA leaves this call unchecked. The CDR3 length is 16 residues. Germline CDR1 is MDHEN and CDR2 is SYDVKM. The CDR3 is CASSWPRDGDSTEQYF.

CDR3 in amino acids: CASDTTGTSNTEAFF. V and J are TRBV5-1 and TRBJ1-1; absent DNA, TCRdb's TRBD1 call cannot be checked. The germline gives CDR1 SGHRS, CDR2 YFSETQ. This CDR3 comprises 15 residues.

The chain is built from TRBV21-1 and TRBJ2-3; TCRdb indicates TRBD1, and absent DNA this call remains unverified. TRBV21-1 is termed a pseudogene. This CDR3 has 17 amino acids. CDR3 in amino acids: CASSKGLQGWGTDTQYF.

This chain's CDR3 is CASRAGGADTDTQYF. The V and J genes are TRBV6-1 and TRBJ2-3; TCRdb returns TRBD1, unconfirmable since there is no DNA. Germline CDR1 and CDR2: MNHNS and SASEGT. The CDR3 totals 15 residues.

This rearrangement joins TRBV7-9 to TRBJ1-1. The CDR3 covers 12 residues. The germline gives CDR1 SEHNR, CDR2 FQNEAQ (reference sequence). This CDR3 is CASSLANREAFF.

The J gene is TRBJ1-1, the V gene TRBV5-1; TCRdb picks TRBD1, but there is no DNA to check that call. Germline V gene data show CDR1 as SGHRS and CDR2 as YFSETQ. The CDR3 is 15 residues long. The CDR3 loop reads CASSLLGQVNTEAFF.

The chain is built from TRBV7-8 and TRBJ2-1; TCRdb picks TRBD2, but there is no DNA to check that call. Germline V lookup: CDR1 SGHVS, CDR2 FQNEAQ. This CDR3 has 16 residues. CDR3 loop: CASSLGGSGREDEQFF.

CDR3 region: CSALTGAYRGRSTGTQYF. The gene calls are TRBV29-1 and TRBJ2-3; TCRdb calls TRBD1, which cannot be checked without DNA. Germline lookup yields CDR1 SQVTM and CDR2 ANQGSEA. This CDR3 has 18 amino acids.

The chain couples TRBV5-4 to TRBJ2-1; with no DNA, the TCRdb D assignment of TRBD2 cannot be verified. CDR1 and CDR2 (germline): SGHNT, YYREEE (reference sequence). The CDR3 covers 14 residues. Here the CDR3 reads CASSLNGRWNEQFF.

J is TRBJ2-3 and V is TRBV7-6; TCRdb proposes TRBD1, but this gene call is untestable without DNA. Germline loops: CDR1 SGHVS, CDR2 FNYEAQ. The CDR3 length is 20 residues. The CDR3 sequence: CASSHDSRGRYGTSTDTQYF.

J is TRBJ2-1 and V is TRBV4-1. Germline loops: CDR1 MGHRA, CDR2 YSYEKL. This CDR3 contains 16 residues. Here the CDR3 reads CASSQGVGTSYNEQFF.

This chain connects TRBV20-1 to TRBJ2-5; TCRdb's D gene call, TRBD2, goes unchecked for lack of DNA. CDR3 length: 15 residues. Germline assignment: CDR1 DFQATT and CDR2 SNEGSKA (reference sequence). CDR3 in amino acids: CSASLGLAVQETQYF.

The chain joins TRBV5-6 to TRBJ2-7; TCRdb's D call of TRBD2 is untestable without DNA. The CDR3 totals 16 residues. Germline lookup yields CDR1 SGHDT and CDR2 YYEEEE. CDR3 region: CASSFSHTVAEKEQYF.

CDR3 amino acids: CASSGTGVLNEQFF. This sequence joins TRBV4-1 and TRBJ2-1; TCRdb outputs TRBD2, but without DNA this stays unchecked. This CDR3 region has 14 residues. The germline V gene encodes CDR1 MGHRA and CDR2 YSYEKL.

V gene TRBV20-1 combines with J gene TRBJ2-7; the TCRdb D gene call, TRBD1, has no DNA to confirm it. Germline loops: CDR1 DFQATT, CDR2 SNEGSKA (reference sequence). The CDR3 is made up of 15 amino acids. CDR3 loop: CSATLAGREVGVQYF.

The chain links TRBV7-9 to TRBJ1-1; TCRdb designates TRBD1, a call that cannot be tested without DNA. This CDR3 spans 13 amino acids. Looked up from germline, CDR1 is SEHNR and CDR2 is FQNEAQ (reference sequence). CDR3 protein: CASRGGRVTEAFF.

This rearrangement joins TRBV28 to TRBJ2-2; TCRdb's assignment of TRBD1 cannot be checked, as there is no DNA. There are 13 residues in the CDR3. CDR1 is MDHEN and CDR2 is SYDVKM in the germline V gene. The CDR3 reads CASTRDPGGELFF.

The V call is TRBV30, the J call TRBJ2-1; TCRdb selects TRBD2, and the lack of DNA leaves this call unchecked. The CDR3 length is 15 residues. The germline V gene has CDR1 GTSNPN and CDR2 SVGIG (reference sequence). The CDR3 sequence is CAWRLAGTFYNEQFF.

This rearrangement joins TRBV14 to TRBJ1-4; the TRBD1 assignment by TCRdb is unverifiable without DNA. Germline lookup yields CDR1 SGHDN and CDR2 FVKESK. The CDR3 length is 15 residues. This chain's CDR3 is CASSRTLRGTEKLFF.

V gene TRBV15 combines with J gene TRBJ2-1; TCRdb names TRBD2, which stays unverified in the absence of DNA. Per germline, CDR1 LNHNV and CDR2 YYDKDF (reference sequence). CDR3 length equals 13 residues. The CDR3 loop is CATSTRTRDEQFF.

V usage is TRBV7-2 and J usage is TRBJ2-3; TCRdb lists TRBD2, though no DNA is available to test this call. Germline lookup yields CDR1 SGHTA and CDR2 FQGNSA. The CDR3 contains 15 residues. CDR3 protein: CASSSSGGLGDTQYF. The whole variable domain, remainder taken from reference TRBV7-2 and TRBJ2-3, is GAGVSQSPSNKVTEKGKDVELRCDPISGHTALYWYRQSLGQGLEFLIYFQGNSAPDKSGLPSDRFSAERTGGSVSTLTIQRTQQEDSAVYLCASSSSGGLGDTQYFGPGTRLTVL.

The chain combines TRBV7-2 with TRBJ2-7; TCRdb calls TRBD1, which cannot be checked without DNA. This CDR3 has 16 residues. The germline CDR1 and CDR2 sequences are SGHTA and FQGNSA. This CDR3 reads CASSPEPGQSSYEQYF.